Presented here are 12 T cell receptor beta chains from one specimen sequenced in a study of blood T cell repertoires in COVID-19 (TCRdb year 2020). Library method: the immunoSEQ multiplex PCR assay. The immuneACCESS repertoire file appears here via TCRdb, limited to in-frame rearrangements. These files lack a portion of the clones; in checked studies, under half of the deficit traces to unresolved V genes, and the cause of the others is not known. Within this sample are fewer than 250,000 clones, with less than 80% of them counted one time only. 9.5% to 15% of the sample comes from the top ten. Material for sequencing was peripheral blood. The receptor set was obtained from a woman aged 50 to 60 with acute or convalescent COVID-19.

J is TRBJ2-7 and V is TRBV5-6; D might be TRBD2 (6 bases). Trimming took 0 bases from V and 1 from J, leaving 14 bases between them. CDR1 and CDR2 from the germline V gene are SGHDT and YYEEEE. This CDR3 is 16 amino acids long. Here the CDR3 reads CASSLGTGEASYEQYF. CDR3 in DNA: TGTGCCAGCAGCTTGGGGACGGGGGAAGCATCCTACGAGCAGTACTTC.

This chain connects TRBV19 to TRBJ1-1, with D maybe TRBD1 (6 bases). V was trimmed by 10 bases and J by 1 base, leaving 22 bases between them. The CDR3 covers 16 residues. Germline V gene data show CDR1 as LNHDA and CDR2 as SQIVND (reference sequence). DNA for the CDR3: TGTGCCACCCGCCAACAGGGCACAAGCAAGAACACTGAAGCTTTCTTT. Protein sequence: CATRQQGTSKNTEAFF.

The J gene is TRBJ2-7, the V gene TRBV5-1; 9 bases are a match to TRBD2. V shed 3 bases and J 8 bases; nucleotides not matched to a gene: 6. Germline V CDR1 and CDR2: SGHRS, YFSETQ. The CDR3 runs 13 residues. CDR3 region: CASSSSGEFQQYF. CDR3 DNA sequence: TGCGCCAGCAGCTCTAGCGGGGAATTTCAGCAGTACTTC. The full variable domain, in which reference TRBV5-1 and TRBJ2-7 provide the parts outside the CDR3, is KAGVTQTPRYLIKTRGQQVTLSCSPISGHRSVSWYQQTPGQGLQFLFEYFSETQRNKGNFPGRFSGRQFSNSRSEMNVSTLELGDSALYLCASSSSGEFQQYFGPGTRLTVT.

This clone appeared once. The chain joins TRBV19 to TRBJ2-1, with D possibly TRBD2 on 5 matching bases. The CDR3 has 14 amino acids. Germline CDR1 and CDR2: LNHDA and SQIVND (reference sequence). With 6 bases removed from V and 3 bases from J, the gap between germline ends came to 12 bases. In DNA, the CDR3 is TGTGCCAGTAGCGGACTTCCCAACTACAATGAGCAGTTCTTC. Translating gives CASSGLPNYNEQFF.

V usage is TRBV3-1 (or the pseudogene TRBV3-2) and J usage is TRBJ2-1; D uncertain. Trimming left V 1 base short and J 10 bases short, with 14 bases between. In germline, CDR1 is LGHDT, CDR2 YNNKEL (reference sequence). The CDR3 spans 14 residues. CDR3 in amino acids: CASSQAIQVREQFF. In DNA, the CDR3 is TGTGCCAGCAGCCAAGCGATACAAGTTCGCGAGCAGTTCTTC.

The chain employs TRBV7-2 and TRBJ2-1; 8 nucleotides line up with TRBD2. Germline loops: CDR1 SGHTA, CDR2 FQGNSA. The CDR3 spans 14 residues. V shed 7 bases and J 6 bases; nucleotides not matched to a gene: 8. The CDR3 is CASTRGGPSNEQFF. CDR3 DNA sequence: TGTGCCAGCACTCGGGGGGGGCCCTCCAATGAGCAGTTCTTC.

This clone appeared a single time. J is TRBJ1-5 and V is TRBV28; maybe TRBD1 (5 bases). V shed 9 bases and J shed 1 base, with 16 bases lying between them. Germline V gene lookup returns CDR1 MDHEN and CDR2 SYDVKM. This CDR3 spans 15 amino acids. The CDR3 nucleotides read TGTGCCAGTCAAGGGTGGTGGGGCAGCAATCAGCCCCAGCATTTT. Protein sequence: CASQGWWGSNQPQHF.

This clone has more than one count but fewer than ten. CDR3 coding DNA: TGTGCCAGCAGCGCAGGGGACAGGCTTTACACCGGGGAGCTGTTTTTT. Amino acids: CASSAGDRLYTGELFF. This chain joins TRBV9 and TRBJ2-2, with 8 nucleotides matching TRBD1. Germline V CDR1 and CDR2: SGDLS, YYNGEE. The V gene end was trimmed by 3 bases and the J gene end by 3 bases; junction bases not matched to a gene: 7. The CDR3 covers 16 residues. The variable domain in full, with the rest retrieved from reference TRBV9 and TRBJ2-2, is DSGVTQTPKHLITATGQRVTLRCSPRSGDLSVYWYQQSLDQGLQFLIQYYNGEERAKGNILERFSAQQFPDLHSELNLSSLELGDSALYFCASSAGDRLYTGELFFGEGSRLTVL.

V and J are TRBV5-1 and TRBJ2-1; 9 nucleotides line up with TRBD2. The CDR3 spans 15 residues. With V trimmed by 6 bases and J by 5 bases, 9 bases remained unmatched. In germline, CDR1 is SGHRS, CDR2 YFSETQ. As DNA, the CDR3 is TGCGCCAGCAACCCGCGGCCTAGCGGGAACAATGAGCAGTTCTTC. Its protein product is CASNPRPSGNNEQFF.

The rearrangement uses TRBV20-1 and TRBJ2-6; 7 nucleotides match TRBD1. The junction had 10 bases not matched to a gene; V was cut back by 3 bases and J by 2 bases. CDR3 length: 17 residues. The V gene's germline CDR1 is DFQATT and CDR2 SNEGSKA (reference sequence). CDR3 protein: CSASRTRGSAGANVLTF. The CDR3 DNA follows: TGCAGTGCTAGTAGGACCAGGGGGTCGGCTGGGGCCAACGTCCTGACTTTC.

The chain carries TRBV20-1 and TRBJ2-3; D is perhaps TRBD2 (6 bases). V dropped 3 bases and J dropped 1 base, with 17 bases sitting between them. The CDR3 extends over 16 amino acids. From germline, CDR1 is DFQATT and CDR2 SNEGSKA (reference sequence). CDR3 protein: CSASGLGSGRTDTQYF. Here the CDR3 DNA reads TGCAGTGCTAGTGGGCTCGGTAGCGGCCGCACAGATACGCAGTATTTT.

The genes are TRBV30 and TRBJ1-1; D perhaps matches TRBD1 (6 bases). Germline lookup yields CDR1 GTSNPN and CDR2 SVGIG (reference sequence). This CDR3 is built from 14 residues. V lost 8 bases and J lost 6, with 22 bases in between. CDR3 DNA sequence: TGTGCCGCCGATGGCAGGGGAAGATTCGCTGAAGCTTTCTTT. As protein: CAADGRGRFAEAFF.